These 6 T cell receptor beta chains were all obtained from the same sample, sequenced in a study of T cell responses to AZD1222 COVID-19 vaccine. Clones were sequenced by immunoSEQ multiplex PCR, and TCRdb holds only the in-frame ones, with some missing. The sample records roughly 110,000 clones, roughly 90% being singletons. The specimen comprised peripheral blood, sampled on day 0 of AZD1222 vaccination. The source of these receptors is an adult in good health.

The J gene is TRBJ1-1, the V gene TRBV7-9; a weak D match, TRBD1 (5 bases). Germline V CDR1 and CDR2: SEHNR, FQNEAQ (reference sequence). V gave up 10 bases and J gave up 6 bases, with 12 bases separating them. The CDR3 covers 11 residues. CDR3 nucleotide sequence: TGTGCCACTGGGAGGGACGCTGAAGCTTTCTTT. This codes for CATGRDAEAFF.

V usage is TRBV30 and J usage is TRBJ1-2; weak D call: TRBD1 (6 bases). The germline V gene encodes CDR1 GTSNPN and CDR2 SVGIG (reference sequence). The CDR3 runs 11 residues. Trimming removed 8 bases at V and 3 bases at J, with 10 bases between. The CDR3 here is CAGRQDYGYTF. The DNA of the CDR3 is TGTGCCGGCAGACAGGACTATGGCTACACCTTC.

The chain couples TRBV27 to TRBJ1-5; D unclear. The germline V and J ends were trimmed by 6 bases and 0 bases, with 6 bases remaining between them. The germline V gene has CDR1 MNHEY and CDR2 SMNVEV (reference sequence). This CDR3 has 13 amino acids. Written as DNA, the CDR3 is TGTGCCAGCAGCAAGAATAGCAATCAGCCCCAGCATTTT. It specifies CASSKNSNQPQHF.

This chain joins TRBV7-2 and TRBJ2-3; no reliable D call. Between the trimmed V and J ends, which lost 3 bases and 1 base, there was a span of 11 bases. The CDR3 length is 15 residues. Germline-derived CDR1 and CDR2 are SGHTA and FQGNSA. CDR3 residues: CASSFSRLGTDTQYF. In DNA form, the CDR3 reads TGTGCCAGCAGCTTTAGCCGCCTAGGCACAGATACGCAGTATTTT.

The chain joins TRBV4-3 to TRBJ1-2; no firm D call. V lost 1 base to trimming and J lost 0 bases, with 3 bases between them. Germline V gene data show CDR1 as LGHNA and CDR2 as YSLEER. This CDR3 has 13 residues. CDR3 amino acids: CASSQGTNYGYTF. Written as DNA, the CDR3 is TGCGCCAGCAGCCAAGGAACTAACTATGGCTACACCTTC.

This chain joins TRBV7-9 and TRBJ2-3; D gene unclear. The germline CDR1 and CDR2 sequences are SEHNR and FQNEAQ (reference sequence). V was cut by 0 bases and J by 3 bases, with 7 bases left in between. The CDR3 loop spans 14 amino acids. In nucleotides, the CDR3 is TGTGCCAGCAGCTTAGCGCTAGGGACAGATACGCAGTATTTT. Translated, it gives CASSLALGTDTQYF.